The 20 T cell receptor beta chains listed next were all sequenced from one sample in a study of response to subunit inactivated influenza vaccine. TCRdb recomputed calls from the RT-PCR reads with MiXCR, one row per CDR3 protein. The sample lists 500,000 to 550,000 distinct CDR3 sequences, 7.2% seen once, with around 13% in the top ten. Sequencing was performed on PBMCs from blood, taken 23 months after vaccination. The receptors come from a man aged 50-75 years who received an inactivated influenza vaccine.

The CDR3 protein is CASSDYASTDTQYF. The CDR3, as DNA: TGTGCCAGCAGTGACTACGCTAGCACAGATACGCAGTATTTT. This rearrangement joins TRBV28 to TRBJ2-3; D is possibly TRBD2 (5 bases). The V end lost 5 bases, the J end lost 0 bases, and 9 bases lay between the germline ends. Germline CDR1 is MDHEN and CDR2 is SYDVKM. The CDR3 runs 14 residues.

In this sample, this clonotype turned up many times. CDR3 loop: CSVWRQYTGELFF. CDR3 DNA: TGCAGCGTTTGGCGGCAGTACACCGGGGAGCTGTTTTTT. The V and J genes are TRBV29-1 and TRBJ2-2, with unresolved D. Trimming left V 5 bases short and J 3 bases short, with 10 bases between. CDR1 is SQVTM, CDR2 ANQGSEA, per germline. The CDR3 covers 13 residues.

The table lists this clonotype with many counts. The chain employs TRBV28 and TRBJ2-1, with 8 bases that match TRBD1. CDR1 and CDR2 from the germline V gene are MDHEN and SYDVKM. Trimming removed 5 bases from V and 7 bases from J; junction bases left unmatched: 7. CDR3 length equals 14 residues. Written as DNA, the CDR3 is TGTGCCAGCAGTGTACAGGGGGTGAGGAATGAGCAGTTCTTC. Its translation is CASSVQGVRNEQFF.

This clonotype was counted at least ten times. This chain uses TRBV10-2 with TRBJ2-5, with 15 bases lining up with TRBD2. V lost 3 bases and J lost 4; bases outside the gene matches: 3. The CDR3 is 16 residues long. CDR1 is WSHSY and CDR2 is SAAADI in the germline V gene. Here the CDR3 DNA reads TGCGCCAGCAGTGAAATGGGACTAGCGGGAGGAGAGACCCAGTACTTC. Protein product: CASSEMGLAGGETQYF.

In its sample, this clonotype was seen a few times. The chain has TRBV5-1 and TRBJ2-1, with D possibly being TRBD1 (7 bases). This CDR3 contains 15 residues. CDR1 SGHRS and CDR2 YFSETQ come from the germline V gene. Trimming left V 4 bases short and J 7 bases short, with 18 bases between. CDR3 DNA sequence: TGCGCCAGCAGCACCCACAGGGGCGCGGGGAATGAGCAGTTCTTC. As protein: CASSTHRGAGNEQFF.

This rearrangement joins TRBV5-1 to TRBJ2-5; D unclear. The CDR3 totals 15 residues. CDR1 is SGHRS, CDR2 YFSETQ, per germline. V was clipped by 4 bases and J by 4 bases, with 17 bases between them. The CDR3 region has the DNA TGCGCCAGCAGCCCGGGCCATCTGACCGGAGAGACCCAGTACTTC. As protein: CASSPGHLTGETQYF.

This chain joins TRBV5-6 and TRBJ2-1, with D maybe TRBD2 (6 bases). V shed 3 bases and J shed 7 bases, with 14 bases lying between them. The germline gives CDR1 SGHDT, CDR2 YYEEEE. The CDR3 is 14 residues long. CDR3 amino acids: CASSWGDLRNEQFF. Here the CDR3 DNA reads TGTGCCAGCAGCTGGGGGGACTTGAGGAATGAGCAGTTCTTC.

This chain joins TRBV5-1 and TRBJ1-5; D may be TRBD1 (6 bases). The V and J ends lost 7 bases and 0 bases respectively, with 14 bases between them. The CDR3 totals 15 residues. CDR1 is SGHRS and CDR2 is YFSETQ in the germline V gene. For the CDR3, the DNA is TGCGCCAGCCGTGGGGGCCCTTATAGCAATCAGCCCCAGCATTTT. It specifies CASRGGPYSNQPQHF.

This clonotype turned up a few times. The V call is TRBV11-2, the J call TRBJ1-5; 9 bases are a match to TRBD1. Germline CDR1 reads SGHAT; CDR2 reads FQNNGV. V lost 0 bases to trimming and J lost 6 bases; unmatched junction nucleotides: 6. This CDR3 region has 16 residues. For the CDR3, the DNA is TGTGCCAGCAGCTTAGATTACAGGGGGCTCGGTCAGCCCCAGCATTTT. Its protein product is CASSLDYRGLGQPQHF.

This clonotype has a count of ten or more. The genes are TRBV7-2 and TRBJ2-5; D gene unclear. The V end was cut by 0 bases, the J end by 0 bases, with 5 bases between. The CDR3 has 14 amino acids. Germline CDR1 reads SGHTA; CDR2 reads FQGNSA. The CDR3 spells CASSLAWYQETQYF. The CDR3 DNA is TGTGCCAGCAGCTTAGCGTGGTACCAAGAGACCCAGTACTTC. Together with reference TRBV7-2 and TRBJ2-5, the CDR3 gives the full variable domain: GAGVSQSPSNKVTEKGKDVELRCDPISGHTALYWYRQSLGQGLEFLIYFQGNSAPDKSGLPSDRFSAERTGGSVSTLTIQRTQQEDSAVYLCASSLAWYQETQYFGPGTRLLVL.

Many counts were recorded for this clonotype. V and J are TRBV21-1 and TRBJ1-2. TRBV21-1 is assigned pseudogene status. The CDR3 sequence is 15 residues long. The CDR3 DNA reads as TGTGCCAGCAGCAATGGAGGGAATTTCAACTATGGCTACACCTTC. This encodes CASSNGGNFNYGYTF.

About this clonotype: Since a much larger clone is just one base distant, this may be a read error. Here the CDR3 reads CASGSTSIYGYTF. CDR3 DNA: TGTGCCAGCGGCTCAACCTCCATCTATGGCTACACCTTC. The chain joins TRBV7-2 to TRBJ1-2, with D unresolved. CDR1 is SGHTA and CDR2 is FQGNSA in the germline V gene. Trimming pared 8 bases from V and 4 bases from J, leaving 14 bases between. This CDR3 region has 13 residues.

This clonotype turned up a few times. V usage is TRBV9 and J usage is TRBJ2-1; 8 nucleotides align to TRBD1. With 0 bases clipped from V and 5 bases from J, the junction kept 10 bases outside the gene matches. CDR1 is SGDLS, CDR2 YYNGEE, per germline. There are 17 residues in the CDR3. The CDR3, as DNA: TGTGCCAGCAGCGTAGACCCAATAAACAGGGGGGACAATGAGCAGTTCTTC. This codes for CASSVDPINRGDNEQFF.

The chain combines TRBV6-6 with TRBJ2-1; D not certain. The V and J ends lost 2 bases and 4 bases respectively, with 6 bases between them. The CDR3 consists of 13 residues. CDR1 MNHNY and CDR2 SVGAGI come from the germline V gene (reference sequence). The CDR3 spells CASSYNVYNEQFF. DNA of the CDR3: TGTGCCAGCAGTTACAATGTATACAATGAGCAGTTCTTC.

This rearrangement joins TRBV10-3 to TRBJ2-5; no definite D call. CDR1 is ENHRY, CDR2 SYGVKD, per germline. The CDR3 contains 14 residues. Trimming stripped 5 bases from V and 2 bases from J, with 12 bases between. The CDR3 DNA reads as TGTGCCATCAGTAAGTTTGTGGATCAAGAGACCCAGTACTTC. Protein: CAISKFVDQETQYF.

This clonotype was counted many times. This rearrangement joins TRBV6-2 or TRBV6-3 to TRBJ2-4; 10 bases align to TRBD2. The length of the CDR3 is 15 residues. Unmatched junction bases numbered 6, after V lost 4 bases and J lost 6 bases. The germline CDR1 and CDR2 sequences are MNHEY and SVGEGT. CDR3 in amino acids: CASSSQRGGLNIQYF. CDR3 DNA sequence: TGTGCCAGCAGTTCTCAGCGGGGGGGCCTAAACATTCAGTACTTC.

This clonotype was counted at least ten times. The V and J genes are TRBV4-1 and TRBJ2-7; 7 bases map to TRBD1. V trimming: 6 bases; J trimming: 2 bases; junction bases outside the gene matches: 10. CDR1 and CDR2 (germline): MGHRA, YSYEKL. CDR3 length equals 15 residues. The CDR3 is CASRQTETGTYEQYF. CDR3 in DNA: TGCGCCAGCAGACAAACCGAGACAGGGACCTACGAGCAGTACTTC.

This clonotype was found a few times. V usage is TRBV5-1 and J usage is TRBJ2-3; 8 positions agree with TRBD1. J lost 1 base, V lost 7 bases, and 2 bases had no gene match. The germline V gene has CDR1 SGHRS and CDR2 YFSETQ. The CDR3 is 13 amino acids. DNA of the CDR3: TGCGCCAGCCAGACAGGGGGCACAGATACGCAGTATTTT. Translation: CASQTGGTDTQYF.

The chain's CDR3 is CASRGESLTGELFF. CDR3 nucleotides: TGCGCCAGCAGGGGTGAATCACTCACCGGGGAGCTGTTTTTT. V gene TRBV5-1 combines with J gene TRBJ2-2; no reliable D call. Trimming took 5 bases from V and 4 from J, leaving 12 bases between them. This CDR3 comprises 14 residues. Germline values: CDR1 SGHRS, CDR2 YFSETQ.

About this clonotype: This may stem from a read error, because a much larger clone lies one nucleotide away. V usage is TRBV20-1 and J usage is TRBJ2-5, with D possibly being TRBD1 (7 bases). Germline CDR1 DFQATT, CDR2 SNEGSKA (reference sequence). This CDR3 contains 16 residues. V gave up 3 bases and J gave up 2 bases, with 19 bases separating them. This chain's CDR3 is CSASSGLRGAQETQYF. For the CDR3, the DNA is TGCAGTGCTAGTAGTGGTCTCAGGGGGGCACAAGAGACCCAGTACTTC.